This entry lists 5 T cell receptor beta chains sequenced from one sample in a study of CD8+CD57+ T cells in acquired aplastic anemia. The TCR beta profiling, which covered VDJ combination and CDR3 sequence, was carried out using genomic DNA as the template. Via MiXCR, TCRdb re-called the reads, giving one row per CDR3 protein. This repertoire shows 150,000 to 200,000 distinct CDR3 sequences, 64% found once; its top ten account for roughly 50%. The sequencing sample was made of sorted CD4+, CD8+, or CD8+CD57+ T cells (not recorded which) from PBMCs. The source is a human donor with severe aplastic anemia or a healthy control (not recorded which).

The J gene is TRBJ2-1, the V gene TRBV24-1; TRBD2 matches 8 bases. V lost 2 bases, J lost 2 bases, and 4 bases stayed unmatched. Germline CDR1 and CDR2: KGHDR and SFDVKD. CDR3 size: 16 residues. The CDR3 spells CATSDSGTRTYNEQFF. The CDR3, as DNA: TGTGCCACCAGTGATTCCGGGACTAGGACCTACAATGAGCAGTTCTTC.

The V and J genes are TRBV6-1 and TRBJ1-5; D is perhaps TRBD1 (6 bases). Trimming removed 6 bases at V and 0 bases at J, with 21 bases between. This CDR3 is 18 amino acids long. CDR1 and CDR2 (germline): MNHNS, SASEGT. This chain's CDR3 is CASSAGQFKFSSNQPQHF. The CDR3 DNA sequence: TGTGCCAGCAGCGCCGGACAGTTTAAGTTTAGTAGCAATCAGCCCCAGCATTTT.

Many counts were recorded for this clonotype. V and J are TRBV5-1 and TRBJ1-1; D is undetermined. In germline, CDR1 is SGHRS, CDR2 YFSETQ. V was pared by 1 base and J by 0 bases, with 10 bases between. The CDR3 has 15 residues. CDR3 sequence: CASSLSRAMNTEAFF. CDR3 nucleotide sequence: TGCGCCAGCAGCTTGTCCCGGGCTATGAACACTGAAGCTTTCTTT.

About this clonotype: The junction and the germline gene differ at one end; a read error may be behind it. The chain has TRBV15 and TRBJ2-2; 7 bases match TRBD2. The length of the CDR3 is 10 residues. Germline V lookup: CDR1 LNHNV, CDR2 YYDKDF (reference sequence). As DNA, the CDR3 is TGTGCCACCTGGAGCGGGAAGCTGTTTTTC. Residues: CATWSGKLFF.

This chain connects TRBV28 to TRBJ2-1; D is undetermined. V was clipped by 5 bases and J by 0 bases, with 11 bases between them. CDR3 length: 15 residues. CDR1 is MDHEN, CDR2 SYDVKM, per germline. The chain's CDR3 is CASSQFQSSYNEQFF. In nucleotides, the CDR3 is TGTGCCAGCAGTCAGTTCCAGAGCTCCTACAATGAGCAGTTCTTC.